The rows below give T cell receptor beta chains drawn from one sample of a study of T cell responses to AZD1222 COVID-19 vaccine. This table comes from immunoSEQ multiplex PCR, and its TCRdb copy is limited to in-frame clones, with some not included. The sample carries 100,000 or so clones, about 89% recorded once. The sequencing used peripheral blood, collected on day 0 of AZD1222 vaccination. These receptors were obtained from an adult in good health. The CDR3 runs from the conserved cysteine through the conserved F or W. A D gene is named only where the DNA matches it firmly. Size values are once, few and many counts, or a class for expanded clones, and some rows have none.

clone_size j_call v_call d_call cdr3_aa cdr3_nt
- TRBJ2-3 TRBV15 TRBD1 CATSHGTGITATQYF TGTGCCACCAGCCACGGGACAGGTATTACGGCTACGCAGTATTTT
- TRBJ1-2 TRBV30 TRBD1 CAWRWDRGGYTF TGTGCCTGGAGATGGGACAGGGGTGGCTACACCTTC
- TRBJ2-7 TRBV18 - CASSPLGPTYEQYF TGTGCCAGCTCACCCCTCGGCCCTACCTACGAGCAGTACTTC
- TRBJ1-2 TRBV6-5 - CASSGTPLGGYTF TGTGCCAGCAGCGGGACTCCTCTTGGTGGCTACACCTTC
- TRBJ1-1 TRBV2 - CASSGGGNANTEAFF TGTGCCAGCAGTGGCGGGGGTAACGCAAACACTGAAGCTTTCTTT
- TRBJ2-2 TRBV12-3/TRBV12-4 - CASSFRGPGELFF TGTGCCAGCAGTTTTAGGGGACCCGGGGAGCTGTTTTTT
- TRBJ1-5 TRBV7-2 - CASSHSLGYQPQHF TGTGCCAGCAGCCATTCTTTGGGATACCAGCCCCAGCATTTT
- TRBJ1-3 TRBV10-1 - CATQGNRTALSGNTIYF TGCGCCACCCAGGGGAATCGGACAGCTCTCTCTGGAAACACCATATATTTT
once TRBJ2-3 TRBV9 - CASSVDPLARTPRTDTQYF TGTGCCAGCAGCGTAGACCCCCTGGCCCGGACCCCGCGCACAGATACGCAGTATTTT
- TRBJ2-2 TRBV27 TRBD2 CASSFWRGGNTGELFF TGTGCCAGCAGTTTCTGGCGGGGGGGTAACACCGGGGAGCTGTTTTTT
- TRBJ1-2 TRBV18 - CASSPSQAGYTF TGTGCCAGCTCACCGTCCCAGGCTGGCTACACCTTC
- TRBJ1-4 TRBV28 - CASSRDSRKEKLFF TGTGCCAGCAGTCGCGACTCGCGGAAAGAAAAACTGTTTTTT
- TRBJ2-7 TRBV5-1 TRBD2 CASSLSSGGPDEQYF TGCGCCAGCAGCTTGAGTAGCGGGGGCCCCGACGAGCAGTACTTC
once TRBJ2-1 TRBV4-3 - CASSQDIWVSSEQFF TGCGCCAGCAGCCAAGATATATGGGTTAGCTCGGAGCAGTTCTTC
once TRBJ1-4 TRBV5-4 - CASSIGGGEKLFF TGTGCCAGCAGCATTGGAGGAGGGGAAAAACTGTTTTTT
- TRBJ1-1 TRBV19 - CASSIIAQGSGEAFF TGTGCCAGTAGTATTATAGCTCAGGGATCCGGTGAAGCTTTCTTT
- TRBJ2-3 TRBV27 TRBD1 CASSERDSNVDTQYF TGTGCCAGCAGTGAGAGGGACAGCAACGTAGATACGCAGTATTTT
few TRBJ1-1 TRBV6-4 - CASKMQENTEAFF TGTGCCAGCAAAATGCAGGAGAACACTGAAGCTTTCTTT